This is a list of T cell receptor beta chains from one sample in a study of early T cells in non-severe SARS-CoV-2 infection. TCRdb recomputed calls from the 5' RACE reads with MiXCR, one row per CDR3 protein. The sample holds approximately 77,000 distinct CDR3 sequences; more than 10% are singletons and the top ten take around 3.5%. The source material was whole blood. These receptors all come from an adult who was a healthcare worker with PCR-confirmed SARS-CoV-2 infection or an uninfected control (not recorded which). Both conserved end residues are part of each CDR3. A D gene is named only where the DNA matches it firmly. Clone size is stated in some rows and not others, as once, few, many or a class when expanded.

cdr3_aa cdr3_nt j_call d_call v_call clone_size
CASSQANRQFF TGTGCCAGCAGCCAAGCCAATCGGCAGTTCTTC TRBJ2-1 . TRBV3-1 few
CASSQGTSRAGELFF TGTGCCAGCAGCCAAGGGACTAGCCGAGCCGGGGAGCTGTTTTTT TRBJ2-2 TRBD2 TRBV3-1 many
CASSEGLRNQPQHF TGTGCCAGCAGTGAGGGGCTTAGGAATCAGCCCCAGCATTTT TRBJ1-5 . TRBV2 many
CSVGTGEQYF TGCAGCGTAGGGACGGGCGAGCAGTACTTC TRBJ2-7 . TRBV29-1 many
CSALRRDMQFF TGCAGCGCTTTGAGACGGGACATGCAGTTCTTC TRBJ2-1 . TRBV29-1 .
CASSLQAGGKEQFF TGTGCCAGCAGTTTACAGGCGGGAGGGAAGGAGCAGTTCTTC TRBJ2-1 TRBD2 TRBV27 .
CASSYTRGDDEKLFF TGTGCCAGCAGCTACACCAGGGGGGACGACGAAAAACTGTTTTTT TRBJ1-4 TRBD1 TRBV12-3/TRBV12-4 few
CASSSPWTGSNEQFF TGTGCCAGCAGTTCCCCGTGGACAGGGTCCAATGAGCAGTTCTTC TRBJ2-1 TRBD1 TRBV28 many
CASSSSSRGELFF TGCGCCAGCAGCTCTTCTTCGAGGGGGGAGCTGTTTTTT TRBJ2-2 . TRBV5-1 .
CSAGRDDEQFF TGCAGCGCAGGGCGGGACGATGAGCAGTTCTTC TRBJ2-1 . TRBV29-1 many
CASSDTNNGYTF TGTGCCAGCAGTGACACCAATAATGGCTACACCTTC TRBJ1-2 . TRBV2 few
CASSYSLGTEAFF TGTGCCAGCAGTTACTCGTTAGGGACTGAAGCTTTCTTT TRBJ1-1 . TRBV6-2/TRBV6-3 .
CASSQEPGGTSYEQYF TGTGCCAGCAGCCAAGAACCCGGGGGGACGTCCTACGAGCAGTACTTC TRBJ2-7 TRBD2 TRBV4-2 .
CASSQDRSEKLFF TGTGCCAGCAGCCAAGATAGGAGTGAAAAACTGTTTTTT TRBJ1-4 . TRBV7-2 .
CASSMTPSSTEAFF TGTGCCAGCAGCATGACCCCCTCCAGCACTGAAGCTTTCTTT TRBJ1-1 . TRBV7-3 many
CAWSLGGSLNTEAFF TGTGCCTGGAGTCTTGGAGGGTCTTTAAACACTGAAGCTTTCTTT TRBJ1-1 . TRBV30 .
CASSLRRGTIQETQYF TGTGCCAGCAGCTTGAGGAGGGGGACCATCCAAGAGACCCAGTACTTC TRBJ2-5 . TRBV5-6 .
CASSDGYEQYF TGCGCCAGCAGTGACGGCTACGAGCAGTACTTC TRBJ2-7 . TRBV10-1 .
CATSDLQGAGSYNEQFF TGTGCCACCAGTGATTTGCAGGGGGCGGGCTCCTACAATGAGCAGTTCTTC TRBJ2-1 TRBD1 TRBV24-1 few
CASTPRGGSTDTQYF TGTGCCAGCACCCCACGCGGGGGGTCGACAGATACGCAGTATTTT TRBJ2-3 TRBD2 TRBV5-4 many
CASSAGGTAVPTGYTF TGTGCCAGCAGCGCTGGGGGGACAGCCGTTCCGACTGGCTACACCTTC TRBJ1-2 TRBD1 TRBV7-9 few
CASSRSGSDSSYEQYF TGTGCCAGCAGCCGAAGTGGTAGCGACTCCTCCTACGAGCAGTACTTC TRBJ2-7 . TRBV3-1 many
CASSLAGKSYEQYF TGCGCCAGCAGCTTGGCCGGGAAGTCCTACGAGCAGTACTTC TRBJ2-7 . TRBV5-1 many
CASSPAGGRANIQYF TGTGCCAGCAGCCCAGCGGGGGGGCGGGCAAACATTCAGTACTTC TRBJ2-4 TRBD2 TRBV7-2 few
CASKDGASTDTQYF TGCGCCAGCAAGGACGGGGCTAGCACAGATACGCAGTATTTT TRBJ2-3 . TRBV5-1 .
CSVAGVRGYTF TGCAGCGTTGCAGGGGTCCGTGGCTACACCTTC TRBJ1-2 . TRBV29-1 .
CASSLGRNQPQHF TGTGCCAGCAGCTTAGGACGCAATCAGCCCCAGCATTTT TRBJ1-5 . TRBV7-2 many
CAGGSSGCEQYF TGTGCCGGGGGATCTTCAGGGTGCGAGCAGTACTTC TRBJ2-7 . TRBV9 .
CASGRAWSSSYNEQFF TGTGCCAGCGGGCGGGCCTGGAGTTCCTCCTACAATGAGCAGTTCTTC TRBJ2-1 . TRBV6-1 few
CASSQDRTGVKEKLFF TGTGCCAGCAGCCAAGATCGTACGGGGGTAAAGGAAAAACTGTTTTTT TRBJ1-4 . TRBV3-1 .
CASSLGPAGQETQYF TGTGCCAGCAGCTTGGGCCCGGCAGGGCAAGAGACCCAGTACTTC TRBJ2-5 . TRBV5-5 few
CASSADRESSPLHF TGTGCCAGCAGCGCAGACAGGGAGAGTTCACCCCTCCACTTT TRBJ1-6 TRBD1 TRBV28 .
CSVEALPEMGTYGYTF TGCAGCGTTGAAGCCCTCCCAGAAATGGGGACCTATGGCTACACCTTC TRBJ1-2 . TRBV29-1 few
CATKGREGHTDTQYF TGTGCCACCAAGGGGCGGGAGGGCCACACAGATACGCAGTATTTT TRBJ2-3 TRBD2 TRBV28 .
CAWSLSSYNEQFF TGTGCCTGGAGCCTAAGCTCCTACAATGAGCAGTTCTTC TRBJ2-1 . TRBV30 few
CATSPGQGNTGELFF TGCGCCACCTCACCCGGACAGGGGAACACCGGGGAGCTGTTTTTT TRBJ2-2 TRBD1 TRBV5-1 .
CASSYGQGRNIQYF TGTGCCAGCAGCTACGGACAGGGGAGAAACATTCAGTACTTC TRBJ2-4 TRBD1 TRBV28 .
CASPGPGGISEAFF TGTGCCAGCCCGGGGCCGGGCGGAATCTCTGAAGCTTTCTTT TRBJ1-1 . TRBV28 few
CSAGQPGANVLTF TGCAGTGCCGGCCAGCCTGGGGCCAACGTCCTGACTTTC TRBJ2-6 . TRBV20-1 .